This T cell receptor beta chain is from a study of cytomegalovirus exposure and HLA in healthy donors (dated by TCRdb to about 2017). A note on the overall study: An earlier analysis of approximately 640 of the donors reported 250 to 300 Gb of sequence data and around 110 million unique TCR beta sequences from about 200 million T cells. An early release covering about 600 HLA-typed donors comprised about 320 gigabases of sequencing data and around 80 million unique TCR sequences. Of the roughly 400 genotyped donors, roughly 85% fell in the genetic ancestry cluster associated with self-reported Caucasian donors. The study was designed to test whether signatures of past pathogen exposure could be identified by cataloging public T cell receptors. The study profiled the T cell repertoires of around 700 subjects by immunosequencing and related them to cytomegalovirus serostatus. In addition to the first cohort of hundreds of subjects, a separate validation cohort of 120 different subjects was used. To predict cytomegalovirus infection status, the study brought together high-throughput TCR immunosequencing, statistical association of individual TCRs with disease status, and machine learning. A later analysis re-examined previously published TCR beta repertoires from roughly 650 donors and added high-resolution HLA genotyping to investigate patterns of TCR occurrence. Rather than drawing on any new phenotypic data, the later analysis identified candidate immune exposures from TCR beta sequences and the way those sequences occurred across donors. To decide whether each TCR beta V gene segment behaved as functional or pseudogenic, an earlier analysis of nearly 600 of the donors relied on high-throughput TCR beta sequencing. Donor age, sex, ethnicity and CMV serostatus were compiled alongside the repertoire data. A later genetic analysis used genome-wide SNP genotypes for about 60% of the roughly 700 donors, treating that subset as a discovery cohort. Every discovery cohort repertoire had been produced on one sequencing platform. HLA typing covered class I and class II loci at four-digit resolution. Typing coverage varied by locus: 629-630 donors for A, B, C, DRB1 and DQB1; approximately 560 for DQA1; about 590 for DPA1; about 450 for DPB1. Roughly 5 DR-DQ haplotypes were handled as single units for association and clustering, since linkage in the cohort was strong. Among about 360 genotyped donors of the cohort, an average of approximately 240,000 unique TCR beta nucleotide sequences were sequenced per donor, roughly 20% of them non-productive. Overall study results and their limits: In a later analysis, some 18,000 TCR beta sequences were associated with specific HLA alleles at a false discovery rate of 0.05. A cluster of highly shared sequence variants was judged likely to be a technical artifact of the sequencing pipeline. Because some donors lacked HLA typing at each locus, the association tests relied only on the typed subset. According to a later analysis, parvovirus B19, influenza, CMV and Epstein-Barr virus appeared linked to several top co-occurrence clusters. The classifier was reported to diagnose cytomegalovirus status with high specificity and sensitivity in both the original cohort and the validation cohort. CMV serostatus was the only immune exposure information available for the cohort. A later genetic analysis reported fewer N-insertions in productive TCRs among donors in an Asian-associated ancestry cluster than the 666-donor mean. Because counts were too low, about 18 rarely observed V segments, including chromosome 9 orphons, were excluded from the earlier analysis of under 650 of the donors. Linkage disequilibrium might explain the correlated functional status among segregating V segments, but an unknown experimental factor could not be ruled out. A further reported finding was that TCR beta sequences accurately predicted the HLA-A and HLA-B alleles for most subjects in the first cohort. A later analysis found that most CMV-associated TCR beta chains appeared HLA-restricted, with HLA associations seemingly driven largely by CMV exposure. Some IMGT-functional V segments, including TRBV6-2 and TRBV6-3, could not be told apart with the 87-base-pair reads, so those segments were excluded. In an earlier analysis of fewer than 700 of the donors, most TCR beta V segments appeared in productive rearrangements about 87% or about 30% of the time, broadly matching IMGT annotations. In vitro tests confirmed that a few of the cytomegalovirus-associated TCR beta chains recognize cytomegalovirus antigens. According to a later analysis, TCR association rates differed among HLA loci, with DRB1 alleles showing the most associated TCRs and HLA-C alleles showing the fewest. The authors suggested that the approach could potentially be generalized to other disease states and immunological phenotypes. When HLA alleles, especially DR and DQ, strongly co-occurred, TCR associations were difficult to assign to individual alleles. This cohort had only TCR beta chains sequenced, and the lack of alpha or paired-chain data limited which features could be detected. Sequencing depth was assumed to be roughly uniform across donors in the presence/absence analyses, though that assumption may not hold. A later analysis found that HLA-associated TCR beta chains were more clonally expanded and had lower generation probabilities than equally common non-associated chains. An association between a missense DCLRE1C variant and V-gene and J-gene trimming of TCR beta chains was found in a later genetic analysis and replicated in an independent cohort. Across donors, most TCR sequences were observed very rarely, whereas some public TCRs were present in many individuals. The study listed 150 to 200 TCR beta chains as associated with cytomegalovirus.

The cohort consisted of 600 to 750 healthy bone marrow donors. All cohort members were sampled while nominally healthy, although unrecorded immune exposures were likely present. The donor tested CMV seronegative and was one of the 352 seronegative cohort members. A peripheral blood sample was provided by each donor, and peripheral blood mononuclear cells were used for TCR beta sequencing. The Qiagen DNeasy Blood Extraction Kit was used to extract genomic DNA from the blood cell samples. The library was generated by the immunoSEQ multiplex PCR assay. A mixture of 60 forward primers for TCR Vbeta segments and 13 reverse primers for TCR Jbeta segments was used in the multiplex PCR. A multiplex PCR assay on genomic DNA amplified the CDR3 region of rearranged TCR beta genes. The amplified TCR beta libraries were sequenced on the Illumina HiSeq System as 87-base-pair reads. In the source study's methods: A later analysis counted about 76 million unique TCR beta chains across the 690 or so repertoires, and 10 million to 12 million of these chains were shared by at least two donors. A nearest-neighbor algorithm error-corrected the raw reads and collapsed the reads into unique sequences, merging closely related sequences to remove PCR and sequencing errors. V, D and J gene segments were assigned by aligning CDR3 sequences to IMGT reference sequences. For a sequence to be retained, a match of at least six nucleotides was required to both a V gene segment and a J gene segment. A rearrangement was called productive if the CDR3 had no stop codons and remained in frame with V and J, and every other rearrangement was called non-productive. Following IMGT convention, CDR3 was defined as the stretch from the second conserved V-encoded cysteine to the conserved J-encoded phenylalanine. The earlier analysis of around 640 of the donors excluded sequences that lacked an unambiguous match to a single V gene segment. In an earlier analysis of a few hundred of the donors, a V segment was called functional when productive rearrangements were above 56.7%, and segregating when the standard deviation between donors exceeded 5%. A statistical classification framework was built to diagnose cytomegalovirus status from the catalog of TCR beta chain sequences. In a later analysis, TCR nucleotide sequences were compared against IMGT/GENE-DB human TR gene sequences so that V and J genes could be assigned. The TCRdist pipeline was used in a later analysis to assign CDR3 sequences and most-parsimonious VDJ recombination scenarios. A later analysis defined each TCR beta chain by its CDR3 amino acid sequence plus V-gene family, and excluded reads lacking a unique V-gene family. A later analysis removed 592 highly shared, low-generation-probability nucleotide sequences to deal with suspected cross-contamination and a sequencing artifact. For each public chain, a later analysis derived a clonal expansion index from normalized ranks of inferred template counts within each repertoire. Generation probabilities in a later analysis came from a VDJ recombination model fitted to out-of-frame rearrangements, and those results were checked against IGoR. In a later analysis, hypergeometric tests were used to score TCR-TCR, TCR-HLA and TCR-CMV co-occurrence, with a repertoire-size bias correction applied to TCR pairs. A later analysis estimated false discovery rates by permuting HLA or CMV assignments 20 times. In a later analysis, co-occurring TCRs were grouped using DBSCAN, and TCRdist sequence similarity was added for clustering within HLA-allele-positive subsets. For co-occurrence clustering, repertoires with fewer than 30,000 or more than 120,000 public chains were excluded, along with 5 or 6 repertoires with anomalous nucleotide sharing. TCRdb took this table from immuneACCESS and kept in-frame rearrangements with V and J called. Such tables lack part of the clones; where checked against another copy, unresolved V genes explain under half of the gap, and the rest is unexplained. V, J and clone size are taken as reported in that table, and D and trimming were inferred from the DNA itself. The sample table lists 120,000 to 150,000 clones, over 75% of them with a count of one. Of the sample, around 1.3% is held by the ten largest clones.

The CDR3 starts with the cysteine, ends with the phenylalanine, and has 15 residues. The read is trimmed to its CDR3 DNA, 45 bases read in frame from base 1. The junction shows trimming of 4 bases on V and 5 bases on J, and the gene matches do not reach 13 bases of it. The germline V gene sets CDR1 to SQVTM and CDR2 to ANQGSEA. For this clone: The clone's antigen remains unknown. No base quality information exists; no much larger clone differs at one position.

This clonotype was sampled from a female donor in good health and CMV-seronegative. Recombination connected TRBV29-1 to TRBJ2-5; a stretch of 7 junction bases matches TRBD2. Sequenced sample: PBMCs. The DNA is TGCAGCGTTGTTGGTGTAGCGGGTGGGCAGGAGACCCAGTACTTC. Translated, it gives CSVVGVAGGQETQYF.